This T cell receptor (beta chain) appears in the sequencing data of a study of technical replicates of blood from a few donors. The ends lost 5 bases at V and 5 bases at J; junction bases unmatched: 14. Germline CDR1 SGHVS, CDR2 FQNEAQ. The CDR3 is made up of 16 amino acids. Measured with immunoSEQ multiplex PCR; TCRdb has only the in-frame clones, and not every one. The table shows tens of thousands of clones, with just under 97% occurring only once. The chain couples TRBV7-8 to TRBJ2-5; 7 bases fit TRBD1. The sequenced sample consisted of T cells isolated from PBMCs. The clonotype comes from a human donor in good health. CDR3 DNA: TGTGCCAGCAGCGCACGACAGGGCCTTTCAGGGGAGACCCAGTACTTC. Residues: CASSARQGLSGETQYF.